Shown below are 8 T cell receptor beta chains from a single sample sequenced in a study of T cell responses to AZD1222 COVID-19 vaccine. Sequencing was performed with immunoSEQ multiplex PCR; in TCRdb, only in-frame clones are kept and a portion is missing. Of 120,000 or so clones listed, about 89% were seen once; the top ten hold around 30%. Source: peripheral blood, taken on day 0 of AZD1222 vaccination. Source of these receptors: an adult in good health.

J is TRBJ2-7 and V is TRBV7-9, with a tentative D call TRBD1 (5 bases). Between the trimmed V and J ends, which lost 1 base and 5 bases, there was a span of 21 bases. CDR1 SEHNR and CDR2 FQNEAQ come from the germline V gene (reference sequence). The CDR3 is 17 residues long. DNA for the CDR3: TGTGCCAGCAGCTTAGGGGGCCGGGCCTTGGCCCGCCACGAGCAGTACTTC. Its protein is CASSLGGRALARHEQYF.

The chain combines TRBV5-5 with TRBJ1-1, with D maybe TRBD1 (5 bases). V dropped 2 bases and J dropped 3 bases, with 11 bases sitting between them. CDR1 SGHKS and CDR2 YYEKEE come from the germline V gene (reference sequence). CDR3 length equals 14 residues. The CDR3 DNA is TGTGCCAGCAGCTTAAGGGGCGGGGACACTGAAGCTTTCTTT. Translation gives CASSLRGGDTEAFF. Full variable domain (missing parts from reference TRBV5-5 and TRBJ1-1): DAGVTQSPTHLIKTRGQQVTLRCSPISGHKSVSWYQQVLGQGPQFIFQYYEKEERGRGNFPDRFSARQFPNYSSELNVNALLLGDSALYLCASSLRGGDTEAFFGQGTRLTVV.

The rearrangement joins TRBV3-1 (or the pseudogene TRBV3-2) to TRBJ2-2; TRBD2 aligns across 14 bases. The CDR3 loop spans 19 amino acids. Unmatched junction bases numbered 10, after V lost 0 bases and J lost 7 bases. Germline-derived CDR1 and CDR2 are LGHDT and YNNKEL (reference sequence). CDR3 DNA: TGTGCCAGCAGCCAAGATTTCGGGACTAGCGGGAGAAGTGTCGGGGAGCTGTTTTTT. It specifies CASSQDFGTSGRSVGELFF.

The rearrangement joins TRBV19 to TRBJ2-2; D is uncertain. Deletions cut 3 bases from V and 0 bases from J, with 11 bases between. Per the germline V gene, CDR1 is LNHDA and CDR2 is SQIVND (reference sequence). The CDR3 is 16 residues long. The CDR3 DNA sequence: TGTGCCAGTAGTATTCAGGCGGCCGCGAACACCGGGGAGCTGTTTTTT. It encodes CASSIQAAANTGELFF.

This chain uses TRBV15 with TRBJ1-3; maybe TRBD1 (5 bases). The germline CDR1 and CDR2 sequences are LNHNV and YYDKDF (reference sequence). The CDR3 totals 16 residues. V lost 3 bases to trimming and J lost 8 bases, with 20 bases between them. The DNA for the CDR3 is TGTGCCACCAGCAGGGGCGGACCGGGGGTTGGGGACACCATATATTTT. This gives the protein CATSRGGPGVGDTIYF. The full variable domain, rest sourced from reference TRBV15 and TRBJ1-3, is DAMVIQNPRYQVTQFGKPVTLSCSQTLNHNVMYWYQQKSSQAPKLLFHYYDKDFNNEADTPDNFQSRRPNTSFCFLDIRSPGLGDTAMYLCATSRGGPGVGDTIYFGEGSWLTVV.

The V gene is TRBV7-2, the J gene TRBJ1-3; D is ambiguous. There are 13 residues in the CDR3. V was clipped by 8 bases and J by 0 bases, with 8 bases between them. Germline V gene data show CDR1 as SGHTA and CDR2 as FQGNSA. CDR3 nucleotide sequence: TGTGCCAGCGGTGTAAGCTCTGGAAACACCATATATTTT. Translating gives CASGVSSGNTIYF.

The chain couples TRBV9 to TRBJ2-3; the match to TRBD2 covers 10 bases. The CDR3 is 13 amino acids. Germline V CDR1 and CDR2: SGDLS, YYNGEE. Trimming cost V 4 bases and J 6 bases; bases outside gene matches: 2. CDR3 residues: CASSLAGEDTQYF. The CDR3 DNA follows: TGTGCCAGCAGCCTAGCGGGAGAGGATACGCAGTATTTT.

This rearrangement joins TRBV29-1 to TRBJ1-2, with D tentatively TRBD1 (5 bases). The V gene's germline CDR1 is SQVTM and CDR2 ANQGSEA. The V end was cut by 3 bases, the J end by 8 bases, with 16 bases between. The CDR3 is 13 amino acids. This CDR3 reads CSVEGRTHWGYTF. CDR3 nucleotides: TGCAGCGTTGAGGGACGGACCCACTGGGGCTACACCTTC. Filled out from reference TRBV29-1 and TRBJ1-2, the complete variable domain reads SAVISQKPSRDICQRGTSLTIQCQVDSQVTMMFWYRQQPGQSLTLIATANQGSEATYESGFVIDKFPISRPNLTFSTLTVSNMSPEDSSIYLCSVEGRTHWGYTFGSGTRLTVV.